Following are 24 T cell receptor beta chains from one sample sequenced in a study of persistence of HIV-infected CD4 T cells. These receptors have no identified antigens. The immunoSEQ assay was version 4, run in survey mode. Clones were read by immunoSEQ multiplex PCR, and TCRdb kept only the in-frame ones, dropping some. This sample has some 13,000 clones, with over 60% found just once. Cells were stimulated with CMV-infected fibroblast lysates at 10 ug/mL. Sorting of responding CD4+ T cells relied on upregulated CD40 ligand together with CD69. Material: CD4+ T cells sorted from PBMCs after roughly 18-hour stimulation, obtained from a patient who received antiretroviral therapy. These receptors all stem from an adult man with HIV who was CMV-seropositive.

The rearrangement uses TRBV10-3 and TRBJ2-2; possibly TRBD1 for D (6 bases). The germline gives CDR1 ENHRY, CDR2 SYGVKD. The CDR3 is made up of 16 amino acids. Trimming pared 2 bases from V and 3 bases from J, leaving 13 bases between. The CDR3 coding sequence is TGTGCCATCAGTGAGCCCCAGGGGCGTGACACCGGGGAGCTGTTTTTT. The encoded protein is CAISEPQGRDTGELFF.

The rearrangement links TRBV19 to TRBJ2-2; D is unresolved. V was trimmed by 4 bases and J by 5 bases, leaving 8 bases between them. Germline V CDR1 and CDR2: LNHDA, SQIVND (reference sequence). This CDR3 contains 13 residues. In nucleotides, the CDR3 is TGTGCCAGTAGTAAATCGGTTACCGGGGAGCTGTTTTTT. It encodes CASSKSVTGELFF.

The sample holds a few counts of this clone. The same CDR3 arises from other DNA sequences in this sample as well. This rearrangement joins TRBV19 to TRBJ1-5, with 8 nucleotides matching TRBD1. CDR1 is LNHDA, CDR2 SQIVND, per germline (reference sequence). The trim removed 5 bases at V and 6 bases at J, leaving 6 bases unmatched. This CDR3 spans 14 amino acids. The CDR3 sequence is CASSPDRGRQPQHF. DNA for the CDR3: TGTGCCAGTAGTCCCGACAGGGGACGTCAGCCCCAGCATTTT. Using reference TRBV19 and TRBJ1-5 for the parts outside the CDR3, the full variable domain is DGGITQSPKYLFRKEGQNVTLSCEQNLNHDAMYWYRQDPGQGLRLIYYSQIVNDFQKGDIAEGYSVSREKKESFPLTVTSAQKNPTAFYLCASSPDRGRQPQHFGDGTRLSIL.

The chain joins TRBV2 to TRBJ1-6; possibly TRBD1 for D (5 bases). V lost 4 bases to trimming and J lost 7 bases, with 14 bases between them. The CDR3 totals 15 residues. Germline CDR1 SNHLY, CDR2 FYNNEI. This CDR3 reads CASSVTQAQNSPLHF. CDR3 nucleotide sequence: TGTGCCAGCAGTGTCACACAGGCGCAAAATTCACCCCTCCACTTT.

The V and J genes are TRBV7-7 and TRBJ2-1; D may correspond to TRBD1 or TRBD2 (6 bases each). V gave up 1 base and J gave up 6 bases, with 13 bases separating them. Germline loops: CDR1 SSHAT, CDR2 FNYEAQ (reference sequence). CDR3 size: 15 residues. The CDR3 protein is CASSLEGRGGNEQFF. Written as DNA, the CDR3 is TGTGCCAGCAGCTTAGAGGGCAGGGGAGGCAATGAGCAGTTCTTC. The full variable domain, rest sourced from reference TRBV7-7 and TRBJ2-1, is GAGVSQSPRYKVTKRGQDVTLRCDPISSHATLYWYQQALGQGPEFLTYFNYEAQPDKSGLPSDRFSAERPEGSISTLTIQRTEQRDSAMYRCASSLEGRGGNEQFFGPGTRLTVL.

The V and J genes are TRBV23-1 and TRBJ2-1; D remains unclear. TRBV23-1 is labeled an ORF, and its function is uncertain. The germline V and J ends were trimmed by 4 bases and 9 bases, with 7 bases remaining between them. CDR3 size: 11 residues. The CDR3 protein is CASSPIPEQFF. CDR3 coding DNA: TGCGCCAGCAGTCCAATTCCTGAGCAGTTCTTC.

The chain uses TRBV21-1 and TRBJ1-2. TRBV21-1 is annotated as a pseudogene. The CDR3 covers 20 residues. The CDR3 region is CASSKAPRAPTRGENYGYTF. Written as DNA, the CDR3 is TGTGCCAGCAGCAAAGCCCCACGGGCCCCTACGCGGGGGGAGAACTATGGCTACACCTTC.

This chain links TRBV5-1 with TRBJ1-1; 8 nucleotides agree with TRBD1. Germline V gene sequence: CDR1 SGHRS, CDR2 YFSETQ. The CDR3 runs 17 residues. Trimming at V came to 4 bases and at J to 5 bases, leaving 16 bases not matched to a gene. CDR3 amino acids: CASSVDRVGVRKTEAFF. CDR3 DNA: TGCGCCAGCAGCGTGGACAGGGTTGGGGTAAGGAAAACTGAAGCTTTCTTT.

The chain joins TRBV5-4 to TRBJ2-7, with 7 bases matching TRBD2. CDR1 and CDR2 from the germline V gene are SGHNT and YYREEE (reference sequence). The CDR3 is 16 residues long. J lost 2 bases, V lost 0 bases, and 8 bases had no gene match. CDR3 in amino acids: CASSLAGLAATYEQYF. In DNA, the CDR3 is TGTGCCAGCAGCTTGGCGGGGCTAGCGGCAACCTACGAGCAGTACTTC. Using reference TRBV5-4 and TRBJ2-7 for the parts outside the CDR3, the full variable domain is ETGVTQSPTHLIKTRGQQVTLRCSSQSGHNTVSWYQQALGQGPQFIFQYYREEENGRGNFPPRFSGLQFPNYSSELNVNALELDDSALYLCASSLAGLAATYEQYFGPGTRLTVT.

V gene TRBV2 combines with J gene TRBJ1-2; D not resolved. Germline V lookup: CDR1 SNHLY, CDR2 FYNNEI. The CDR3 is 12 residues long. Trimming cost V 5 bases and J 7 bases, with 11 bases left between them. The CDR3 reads CASSLDPRGYTF. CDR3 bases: TGTGCCAGCAGTCTCGATCCGCGTGGCTACACCTTC.

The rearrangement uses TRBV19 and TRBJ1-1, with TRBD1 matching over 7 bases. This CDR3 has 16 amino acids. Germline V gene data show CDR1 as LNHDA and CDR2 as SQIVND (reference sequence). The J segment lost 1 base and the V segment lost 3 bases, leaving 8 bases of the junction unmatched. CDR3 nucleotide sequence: TGTGCCAGTAGTATCTACGGACAGGTCCAGAACACTGAAGCTTTCTTT. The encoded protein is CASSIYGQVQNTEAFF.

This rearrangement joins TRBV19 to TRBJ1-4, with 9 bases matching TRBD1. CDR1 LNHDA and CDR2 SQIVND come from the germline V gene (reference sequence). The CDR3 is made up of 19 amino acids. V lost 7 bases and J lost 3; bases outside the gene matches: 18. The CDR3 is CASMKQGARIQRSNEKLFF. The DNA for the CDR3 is TGTGCCAGTATGAAACAGGGGGCGCGGATTCAGAGATCTAATGAAAAACTGTTTTTT.

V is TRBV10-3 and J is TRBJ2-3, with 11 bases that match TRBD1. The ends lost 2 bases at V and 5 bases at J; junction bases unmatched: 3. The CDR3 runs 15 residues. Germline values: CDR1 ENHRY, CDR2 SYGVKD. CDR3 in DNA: TGTGCCATCAGTGAGAGGGGACAGGGGGAAGATACGCAGTATTTT. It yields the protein CAISERGQGEDTQYF.

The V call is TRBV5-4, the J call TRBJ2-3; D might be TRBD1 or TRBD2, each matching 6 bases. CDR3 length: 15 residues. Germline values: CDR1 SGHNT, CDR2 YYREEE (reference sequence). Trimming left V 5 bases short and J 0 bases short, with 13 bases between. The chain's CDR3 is CASSDGGISTDTQYF. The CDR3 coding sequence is TGTGCCAGCAGTGACGGGGGCATTAGCACAGATACGCAGTATTTT.

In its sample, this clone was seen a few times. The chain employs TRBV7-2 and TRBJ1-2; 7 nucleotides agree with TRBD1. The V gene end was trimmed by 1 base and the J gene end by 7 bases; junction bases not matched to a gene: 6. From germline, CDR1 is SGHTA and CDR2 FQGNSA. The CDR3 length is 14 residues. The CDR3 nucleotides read TGTGCCAGCAGCTTAGTTGACAGGGCTGTTGGCTACACCTTC. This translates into CASSLVDRAVGYTF.

In nucleotides, the CDR3 is TGCGCCAGCAGTGAGTCCTCCACAGATACGCAGTATTTT. Protein: CASSESSTDTQYF. The rearrangement links TRBV10-1 to TRBJ2-3; D remains ambiguous. V dropped 0 bases and J dropped 2 bases, with 3 bases sitting between them. This CDR3 has 13 residues. Germline CDR1 WNHNN, CDR2 SYGVQD (reference sequence).

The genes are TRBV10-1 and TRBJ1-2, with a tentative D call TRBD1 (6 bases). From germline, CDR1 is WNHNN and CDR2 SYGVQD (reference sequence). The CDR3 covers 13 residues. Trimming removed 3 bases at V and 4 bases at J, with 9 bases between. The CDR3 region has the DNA TGCGCCAGCAGTGATAGGACAGCCTATGGCTACACCTTC. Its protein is CASSDRTAYGYTF.

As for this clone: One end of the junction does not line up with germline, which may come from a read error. CDR3 region: CASSDSGSGSPLHF. The CDR3, as DNA: TGTGCCAGCAGTGACTCAGGGAGCGGATCACCCCTCCACTTT. The chain employs TRBV6-5 and TRBJ1-6, with TRBD1 as a possible D gene (5 bases). Germline V gene sequence: CDR1 MNHEY, CDR2 SVGAGI. This CDR3 comprises 14 residues.

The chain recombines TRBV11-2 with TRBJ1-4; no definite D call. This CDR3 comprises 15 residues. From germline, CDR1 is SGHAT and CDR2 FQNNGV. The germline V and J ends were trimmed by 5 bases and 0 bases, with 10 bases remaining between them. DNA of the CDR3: TGTGCCAGCAGCCCATCTATTTCAACTAATGAAAAACTGTTTTTT. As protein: CASSPSISTNEKLFF.

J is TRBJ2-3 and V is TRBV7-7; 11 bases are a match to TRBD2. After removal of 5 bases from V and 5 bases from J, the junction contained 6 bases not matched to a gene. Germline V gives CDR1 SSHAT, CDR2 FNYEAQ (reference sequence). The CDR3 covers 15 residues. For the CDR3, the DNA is TGTGCCAGCAGCAAACTAGCGGGGGTGGTAGATACGCAGTATTTT. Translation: CASSKLAGVVDTQYF.

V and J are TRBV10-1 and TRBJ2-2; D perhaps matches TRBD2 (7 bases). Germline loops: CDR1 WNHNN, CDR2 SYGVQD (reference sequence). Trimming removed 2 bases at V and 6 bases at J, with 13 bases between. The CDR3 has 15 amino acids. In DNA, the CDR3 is TGCGCCAGCAGTGAGGCGAGGGGGGGGCCCGGGGAGCTGTTTTTT. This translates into CASSEARGGPGELFF.

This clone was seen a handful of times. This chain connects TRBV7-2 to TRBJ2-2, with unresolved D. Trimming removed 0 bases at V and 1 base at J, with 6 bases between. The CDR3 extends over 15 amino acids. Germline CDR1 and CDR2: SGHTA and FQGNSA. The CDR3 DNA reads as TGTGCCAGCAGCTTAGCCCCCGGGAACACCGGGGAGCTGTTTTTT. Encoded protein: CASSLAPGNTGELFF.

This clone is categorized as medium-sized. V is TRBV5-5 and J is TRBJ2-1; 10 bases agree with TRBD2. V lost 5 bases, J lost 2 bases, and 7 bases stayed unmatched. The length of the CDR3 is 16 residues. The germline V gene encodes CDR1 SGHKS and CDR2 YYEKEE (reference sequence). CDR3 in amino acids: CASSLTSGDTYNEQFF. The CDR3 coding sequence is TGTGCCAGCAGTCTTACTAGCGGGGATACCTACAATGAGCAGTTCTTC.

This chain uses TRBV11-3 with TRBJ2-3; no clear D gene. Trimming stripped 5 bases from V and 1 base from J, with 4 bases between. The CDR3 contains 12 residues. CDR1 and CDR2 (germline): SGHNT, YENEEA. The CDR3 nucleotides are TGTGCCAGCAGCCTAGGCACAGATACGCAGTATTTT. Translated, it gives CASSLGTDTQYF.